The clone carrying this TCR beta chain appeared once. Generated by immunoSEQ multiplex PCR, the TCRdb table keeps only in-frame clones and is missing some. The profile shows 75,000 to 100,000 clones, 75% to 90% of them singletons. This sample is drawn from a study of blood T cell repertoires in COVID-19. The V end was cut by 3 bases, the J end by 7 bases, with 13 bases between. Germline values: CDR1 KGHSH, CDR2 LQKENI. The CDR3 loop spans 14 amino acids. This clonotype originated in a man older than 75 with acute or convalescent COVID-19. The specimen sequenced was peripheral blood. The chain has TRBV18 and TRBJ1-3; D is ambiguous. This CDR3 is CASSPGSTGNTIYF. In nucleotides, the CDR3 is TGTGCCAGCTCACCGGGGTCGACGGGGAACACCATATATTTT.